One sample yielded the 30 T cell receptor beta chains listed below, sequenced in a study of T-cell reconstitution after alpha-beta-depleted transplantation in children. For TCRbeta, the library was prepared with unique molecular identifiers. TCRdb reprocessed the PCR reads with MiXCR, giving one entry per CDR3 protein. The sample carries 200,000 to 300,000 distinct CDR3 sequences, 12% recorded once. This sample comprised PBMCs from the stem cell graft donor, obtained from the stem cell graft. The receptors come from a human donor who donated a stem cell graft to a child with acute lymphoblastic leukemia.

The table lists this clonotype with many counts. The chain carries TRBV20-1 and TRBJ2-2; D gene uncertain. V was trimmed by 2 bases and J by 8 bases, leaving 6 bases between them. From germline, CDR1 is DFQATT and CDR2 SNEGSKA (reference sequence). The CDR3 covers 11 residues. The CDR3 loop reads CSARWGGELFF. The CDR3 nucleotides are TGCAGTGCTAGATGGGGAGGGGAGCTGTTTTTT.

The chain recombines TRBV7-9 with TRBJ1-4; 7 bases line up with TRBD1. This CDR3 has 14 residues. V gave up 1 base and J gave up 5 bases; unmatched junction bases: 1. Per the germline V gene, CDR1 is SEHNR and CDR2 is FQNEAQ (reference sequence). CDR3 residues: CASSLEQGNEKLFF. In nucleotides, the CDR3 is TGTGCCAGCAGCTTAGAACAGGGGAATGAAAAACTGTTTTTT. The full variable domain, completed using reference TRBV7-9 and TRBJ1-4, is DTGVSQNPRHKITKRGQNVTFRCDPISEHNRLYWYRQTLGQGPEFLTYFQNEAQLEKSRLLSDRFSAERPKGSFSTLEIQRTEQGDSAMYLCASSLEQGNEKLFFGSGTQLSVL.

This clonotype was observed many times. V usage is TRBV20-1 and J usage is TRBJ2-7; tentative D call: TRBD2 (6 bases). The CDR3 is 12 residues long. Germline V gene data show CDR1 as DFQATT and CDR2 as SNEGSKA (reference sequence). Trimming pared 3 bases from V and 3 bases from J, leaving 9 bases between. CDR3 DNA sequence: TGCAGTGCTAGTGGAGGGCTCTACGAGCAGTACTTC. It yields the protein CSASGGLYEQYF.

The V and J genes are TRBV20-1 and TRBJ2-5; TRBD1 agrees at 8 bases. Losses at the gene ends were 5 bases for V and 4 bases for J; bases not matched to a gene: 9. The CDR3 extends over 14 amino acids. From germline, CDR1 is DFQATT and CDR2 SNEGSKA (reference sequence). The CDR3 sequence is CSAQPGGLGETQYF. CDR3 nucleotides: TGCAGTGCTCAACCAGGGGGCTTAGGAGAGACCCAGTACTTC.

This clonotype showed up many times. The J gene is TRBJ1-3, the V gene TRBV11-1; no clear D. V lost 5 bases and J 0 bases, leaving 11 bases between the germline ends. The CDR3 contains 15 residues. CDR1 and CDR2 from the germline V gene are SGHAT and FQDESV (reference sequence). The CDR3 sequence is CASSQTLFSGNTIYF. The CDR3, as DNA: TGTGCCAGCAGCCAAACCCTCTTCTCTGGAAACACCATATATTTT.

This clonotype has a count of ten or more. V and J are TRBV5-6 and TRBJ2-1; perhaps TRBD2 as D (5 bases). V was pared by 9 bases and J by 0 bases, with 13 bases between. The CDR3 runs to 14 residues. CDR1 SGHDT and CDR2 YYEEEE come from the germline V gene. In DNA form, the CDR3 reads TGTGCCACCTCCCCGGGGAGCTCCTACAATGAGCAGTTCTTC. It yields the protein CATSPGSSYNEQFF.

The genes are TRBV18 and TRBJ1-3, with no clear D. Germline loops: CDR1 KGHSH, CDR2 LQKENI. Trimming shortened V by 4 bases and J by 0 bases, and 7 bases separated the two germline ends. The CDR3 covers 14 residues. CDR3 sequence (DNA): TGTGCCAGCTCACGAGCTCGCTCTGGAAACACCATATATTTT. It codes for CASSRARSGNTIYF.

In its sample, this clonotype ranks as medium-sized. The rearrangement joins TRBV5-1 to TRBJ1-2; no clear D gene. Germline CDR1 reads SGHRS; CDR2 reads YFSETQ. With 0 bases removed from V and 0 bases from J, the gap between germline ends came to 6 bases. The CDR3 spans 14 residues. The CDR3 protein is CASSLGSPNYGYTF. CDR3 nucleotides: TGCGCCAGCAGCTTGGGGAGTCCTAACTATGGCTACACCTTC.

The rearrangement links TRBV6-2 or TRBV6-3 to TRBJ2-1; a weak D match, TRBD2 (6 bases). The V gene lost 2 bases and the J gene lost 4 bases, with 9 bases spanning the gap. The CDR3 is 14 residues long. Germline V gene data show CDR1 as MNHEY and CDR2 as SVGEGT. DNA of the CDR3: TGTGCCAGCAGTTACGGGGAGGCATACAATGAGCAGTTCTTC. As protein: CASSYGEAYNEQFF.

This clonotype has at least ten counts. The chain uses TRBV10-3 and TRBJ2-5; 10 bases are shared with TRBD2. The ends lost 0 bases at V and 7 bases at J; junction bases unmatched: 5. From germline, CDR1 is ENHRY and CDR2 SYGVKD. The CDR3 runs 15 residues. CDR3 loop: CAISESASGSLTQYF. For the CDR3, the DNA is TGTGCCATCAGTGAGTCGGCTAGCGGGAGTTTGACCCAGTACTTC.

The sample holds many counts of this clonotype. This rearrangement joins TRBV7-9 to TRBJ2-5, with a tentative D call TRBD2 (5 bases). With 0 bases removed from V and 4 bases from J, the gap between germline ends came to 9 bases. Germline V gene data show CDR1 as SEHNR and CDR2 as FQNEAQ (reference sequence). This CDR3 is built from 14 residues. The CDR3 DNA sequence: TGTGCCAGCAGCTTAGCGGGGAGTACAGAGACCCAGTACTTC. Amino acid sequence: CASSLAGSTETQYF.

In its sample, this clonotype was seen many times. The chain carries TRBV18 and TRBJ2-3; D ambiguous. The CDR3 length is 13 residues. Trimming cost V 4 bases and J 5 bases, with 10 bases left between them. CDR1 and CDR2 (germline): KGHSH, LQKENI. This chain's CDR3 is CASSLSSGDTQYF. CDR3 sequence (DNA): TGTGCCAGCTCACTTTCGTCGGGAGATACGCAGTATTTT.

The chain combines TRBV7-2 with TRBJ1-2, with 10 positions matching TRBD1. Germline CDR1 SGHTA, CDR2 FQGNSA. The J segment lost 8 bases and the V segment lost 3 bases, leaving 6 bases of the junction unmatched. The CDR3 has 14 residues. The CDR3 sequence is CASSFDRGRVGYTF. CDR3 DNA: TGTGCCAGCAGCTTCGACAGGGGGCGGGTGGGCTACACCTTC.

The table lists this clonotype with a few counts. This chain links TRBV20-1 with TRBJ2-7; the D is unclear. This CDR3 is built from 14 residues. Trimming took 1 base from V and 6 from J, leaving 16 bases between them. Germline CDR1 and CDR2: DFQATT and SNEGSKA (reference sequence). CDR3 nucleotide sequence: TGCAGTGCTAGAGCCCGGCCCCCGGTGGGCGAGCAGTACTTC. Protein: CSARARPPVGEQYF.

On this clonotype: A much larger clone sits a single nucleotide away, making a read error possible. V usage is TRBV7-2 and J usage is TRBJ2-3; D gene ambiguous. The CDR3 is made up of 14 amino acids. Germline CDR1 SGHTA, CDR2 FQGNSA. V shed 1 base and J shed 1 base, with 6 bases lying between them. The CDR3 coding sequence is TGTGCCAGCAGCTTAGATGTGGGCACAGATACGCAGTATTTT. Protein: CASSLDVGTDTQYF.

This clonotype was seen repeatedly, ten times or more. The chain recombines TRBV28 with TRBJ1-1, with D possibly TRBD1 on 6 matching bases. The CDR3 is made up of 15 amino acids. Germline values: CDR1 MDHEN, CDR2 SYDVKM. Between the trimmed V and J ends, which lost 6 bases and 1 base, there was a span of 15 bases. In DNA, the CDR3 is TGTGCCAGCAGCCGTAGGGAGACAGGGAACACTGAAGCTTTCTTT. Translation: CASSRRETGNTEAFF. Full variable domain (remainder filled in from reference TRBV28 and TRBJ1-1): DVKVTQSSRYLVKRTGEKVFLECVQDMDHENMFWYRQDPGLGLRLIYFSYDVKMKEKGDIPEGYSVSREKKERFSLILESASTNQTSMYLCASSRRETGNTEAFFGQGTRLTVV.

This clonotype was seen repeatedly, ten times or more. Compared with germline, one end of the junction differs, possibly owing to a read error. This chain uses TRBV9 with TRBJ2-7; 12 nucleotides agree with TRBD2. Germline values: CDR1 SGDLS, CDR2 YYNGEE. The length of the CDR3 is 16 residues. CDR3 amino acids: CACSKGALAGGNEQYF. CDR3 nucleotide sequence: TGTGCCTGCAGCAAGGGGGCTCTAGCGGGAGGGAACGAGCAGTACTTC.

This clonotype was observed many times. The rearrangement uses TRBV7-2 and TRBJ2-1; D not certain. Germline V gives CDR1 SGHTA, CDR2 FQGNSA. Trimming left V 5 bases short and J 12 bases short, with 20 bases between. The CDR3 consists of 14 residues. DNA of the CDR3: TGTGCCAGCAGCCCGCCTGCCAGCCAGGCGAGGCAGTTCTTC. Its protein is CASSPPASQARQFF.

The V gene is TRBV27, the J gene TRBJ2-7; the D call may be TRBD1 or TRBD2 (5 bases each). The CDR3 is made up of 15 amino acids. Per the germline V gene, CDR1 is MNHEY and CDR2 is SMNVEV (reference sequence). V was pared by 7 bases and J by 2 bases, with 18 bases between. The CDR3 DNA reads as TGTGCCAGCACTACTTCTCTGGGGGTCCCCTACGAGCAGTACTTC. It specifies CASTTSLGVPYEQYF.

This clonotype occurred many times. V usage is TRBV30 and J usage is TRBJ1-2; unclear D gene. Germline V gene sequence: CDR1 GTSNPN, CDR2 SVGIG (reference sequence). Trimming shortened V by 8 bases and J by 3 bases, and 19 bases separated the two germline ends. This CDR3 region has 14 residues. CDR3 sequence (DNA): TGTGCCAGCGGGGATTGGGAGGATTACTATGGCTACACCTTC. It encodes CASGDWEDYYGYTF.

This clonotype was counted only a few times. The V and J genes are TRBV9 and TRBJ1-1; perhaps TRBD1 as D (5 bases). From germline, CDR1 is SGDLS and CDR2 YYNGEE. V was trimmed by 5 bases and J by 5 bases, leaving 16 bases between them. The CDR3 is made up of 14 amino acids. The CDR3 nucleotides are TGTGCCAGCAGAAGGGACGGCGGGGTTACTGAAGCTTTCTTT. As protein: CASRRDGGVTEAFF. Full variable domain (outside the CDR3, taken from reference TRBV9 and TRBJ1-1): DSGVTQTPKHLITATGQRVTLRCSPRSGDLSVYWYQQSLDQGLQFLIQYYNGEERAKGNILERFSAQQFPDLHSELNLSSLELGDSALYFCASRRDGGVTEAFFGQGTRLTVV.

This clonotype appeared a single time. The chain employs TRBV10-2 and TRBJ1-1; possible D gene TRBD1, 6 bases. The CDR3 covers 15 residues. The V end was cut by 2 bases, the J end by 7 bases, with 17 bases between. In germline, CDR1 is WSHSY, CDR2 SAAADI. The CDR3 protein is CASSETGHPSSEAFF. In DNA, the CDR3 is TGCGCCAGCAGTGAGACGGGACACCCATCGAGTGAAGCTTTCTTT.

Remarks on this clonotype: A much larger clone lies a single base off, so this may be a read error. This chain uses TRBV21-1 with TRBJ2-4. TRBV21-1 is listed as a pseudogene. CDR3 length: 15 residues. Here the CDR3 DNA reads TGTGCCAGCAGCAGAATAACAGAGACCAACAACATTCAGTACTTC. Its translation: CASSRITETNNIQYF.

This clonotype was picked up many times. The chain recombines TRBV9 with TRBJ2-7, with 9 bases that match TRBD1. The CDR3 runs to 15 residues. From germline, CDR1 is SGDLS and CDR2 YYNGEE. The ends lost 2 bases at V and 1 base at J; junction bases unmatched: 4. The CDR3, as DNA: TGTGCCAGCAGCGTCGGGACAGGGCCATCCTACGAGCAGTACTTC. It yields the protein CASSVGTGPSYEQYF.

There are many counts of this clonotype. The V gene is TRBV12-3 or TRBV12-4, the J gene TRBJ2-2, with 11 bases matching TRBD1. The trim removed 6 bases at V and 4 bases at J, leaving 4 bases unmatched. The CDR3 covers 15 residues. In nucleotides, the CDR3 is TGTGCCAGCAGGGACAGGGGGCTGAGCACCGGGGAGCTGTTTTTT. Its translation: CASRDRGLSTGELFF.

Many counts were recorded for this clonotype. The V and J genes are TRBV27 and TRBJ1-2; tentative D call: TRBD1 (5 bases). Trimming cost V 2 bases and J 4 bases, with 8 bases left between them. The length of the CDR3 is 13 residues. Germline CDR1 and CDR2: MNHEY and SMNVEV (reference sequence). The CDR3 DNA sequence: TGTGCCAGCAGTTTACACAGGCTCTATGGCTACACCTTC. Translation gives CASSLHRLYGYTF.

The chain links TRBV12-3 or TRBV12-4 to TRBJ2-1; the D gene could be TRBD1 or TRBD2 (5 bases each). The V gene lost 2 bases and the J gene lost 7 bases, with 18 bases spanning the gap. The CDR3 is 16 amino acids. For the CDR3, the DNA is TGTGCCAGCAGTTTATGGCTTGAGGGGCCAAGGAATGAGCAGTTCTTC. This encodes CASSLWLEGPRNEQFF.

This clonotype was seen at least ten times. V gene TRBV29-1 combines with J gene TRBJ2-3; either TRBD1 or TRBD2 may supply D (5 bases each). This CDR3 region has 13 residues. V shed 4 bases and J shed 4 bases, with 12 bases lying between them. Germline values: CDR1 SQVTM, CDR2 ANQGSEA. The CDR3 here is CSVAAGTADTQYF. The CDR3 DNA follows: TGCAGCGTTGCTGCAGGGACGGCAGATACGCAGTATTTT.

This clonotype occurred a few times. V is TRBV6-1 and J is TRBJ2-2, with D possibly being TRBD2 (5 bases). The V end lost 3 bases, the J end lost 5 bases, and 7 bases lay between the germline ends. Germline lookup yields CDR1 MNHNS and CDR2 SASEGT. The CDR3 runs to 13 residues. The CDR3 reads CASSEGETGELFF. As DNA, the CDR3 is TGTGCCAGCAGTGAGGGAGAAACCGGGGAGCTGTTTTTT.

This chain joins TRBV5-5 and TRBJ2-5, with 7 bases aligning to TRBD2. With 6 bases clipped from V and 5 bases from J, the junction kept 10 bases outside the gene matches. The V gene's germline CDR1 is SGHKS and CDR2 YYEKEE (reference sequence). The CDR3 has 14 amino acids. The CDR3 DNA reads TGTGCCAGCAACCCGTGGGAGGGCCTGGAGACCCAGTACTTC. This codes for CASNPWEGLETQYF. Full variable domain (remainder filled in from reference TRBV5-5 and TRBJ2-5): DAGVTQSPTHLIKTRGQQVTLRCSPISGHKSVSWYQQVLGQGPQFIFQYYEKEERGRGNFPDRFSARQFPNYSSELNVNALLLGDSALYLCASNPWEGLETQYFGPGTRLLVL.